Presented here are 12 T cell receptor beta chains from one specimen sequenced in a study of cytomegalovirus exposure and HLA in healthy donors. Both 60 Vbeta primers and 13 Jbeta primers went into the PCR. Produced via immunoSEQ multiplex PCR; TCRdb's table is partial and in-frame only. The sample yields under 100,000 clones, roughly 80% seen once. Sequences were obtained from PBMCs. These TCRs come from a man aged 45-65 years in good health and CMV-seronegative.

The CDR3: CASTLRGTQYF. CDR3 DNA: TGTGCCAGCACCCTCAGGGGGACCCAGTACTTC. The chain combines TRBV7-9 with TRBJ2-5; D may be TRBD1 (6 bases). This CDR3 is built from 11 residues. Trimming shortened V by 7 bases and J by 7 bases, and 10 bases separated the two germline ends. Germline-derived CDR1 and CDR2 are SEHNR and FQNEAQ (reference sequence). The full variable domain, its missing parts supplied by reference TRBV7-9 and TRBJ2-5, is DTGVSQNPRHKITKRGQNVTFRCDPISEHNRLYWYRQTLGQGPEFLTYFQNEAQLEKSRLLSDRFSAERPKGSFSTLEIQRTEQGDSAMYLCASTLRGTQYFGPGTRLLVL.

The chain uses TRBV7-2 and TRBJ1-1; D call uncertain. V was cut by 1 base and J by 10 bases, with 13 bases left in between. Germline CDR1 reads SGHTA; CDR2 reads FQGNSA. CDR3 size: 13 residues. The CDR3 DNA reads TGTGCCAGCAGCTTAGATCACGGCCGCGGAGCTTTCTTT. As protein: CASSLDHGRGAFF.

J is TRBJ2-1 and V is TRBV6-5, with D possibly being TRBD2 (7 bases). This CDR3 has 12 residues. V lost 6 bases to trimming and J lost 15 bases, with 18 bases between them. The germline CDR1 and CDR2 sequences are MNHEY and SVGAGI. The CDR3 DNA follows: TGTGCCAGCAGGGACAGCCGTTGGGAGGGGTTCTTC. It encodes CASRDSRWEGFF.

The rearrangement uses TRBV30 and TRBJ2-5, with 9 bases lining up with TRBD2. V lost 2 bases and J lost 5; bases outside the gene matches: 9. CDR1 and CDR2 (germline): GTSNPN, SVGIG (reference sequence). The CDR3 sequence is 15 residues long. The CDR3 here is CAWSPRGGLGETQYF. The CDR3 region has the DNA TGTGCCTGGAGTCCGCGGGGGGGCCTCGGGGAGACCCAGTACTTC.

This rearrangement joins TRBV27 to TRBJ1-5, with D perhaps TRBD1 (5 bases). CDR3 length equals 15 residues. From germline, CDR1 is MNHEY and CDR2 SMNVEV (reference sequence). V dropped 2 bases and J dropped 4 bases, with 12 bases sitting between them. Written as DNA, the CDR3 is TGTGCCAGCAGTTTAGGAGGGGATGGAAATCAGCCCCAGCATTTT. As protein: CASSLGGDGNQPQHF.

This clone was observed a handful of times. V usage is TRBV11-3 and J usage is TRBJ1-6; a weak D match, TRBD1 (6 bases). CDR1 SGHNT and CDR2 YENEEA come from the germline V gene. This CDR3 spans 14 amino acids. With 0 bases removed from V and 7 bases from J, the gap between germline ends came to 7 bases. The CDR3 nucleotides are TGTGCCAGCAGCTTAGAACAGGGAAATTCACCCCTCCACTTT. Encoded protein: CASSLEQGNSPLHF.

V and J are TRBV7-2 and TRBJ1-2; 12 positions match TRBD1. V was clipped by 5 bases and J by 7 bases; unmatched bases: 8. The germline V gene has CDR1 SGHTA and CDR2 FQGNSA. The CDR3 sequence is 15 residues long. CDR3: CASSLSGQGASGYTF. The CDR3, as DNA: TGTGCCAGCAGCCTTTCGGGACAGGGGGCTTCTGGCTACACCTTC.

The DNA of the CDR3 is TGTGCCTGGAGTCAAACCAGGGGGAAGACTGAAGCTTTCTTT. This codes for CAWSQTRGKTEAFF. The chain employs TRBV30 and TRBJ1-1; the match to TRBD1 covers 7 bases. The CDR3 runs 14 residues. Trimming cost V 2 bases and J 5 bases; bases outside gene matches: 8. Germline V gene sequence: CDR1 GTSNPN, CDR2 SVGIG (reference sequence).

CDR3 sequence: CAWKPGLAQGGPEAFF. CDR3 DNA: TGTGCCTGGAAACCAGGCCTGGCCCAAGGTGGCCCTGAAGCTTTCTTT. The chain combines TRBV30 with TRBJ1-1; D ambiguous. This CDR3 has 16 amino acids. Germline CDR1 and CDR2: GTSNPN and SVGIG (reference sequence). Trimming removed 4 bases at V and 6 bases at J, with 24 bases between.

This rearrangement joins TRBV6-5 to TRBJ2-5; possibly TRBD2 for D (6 bases). V was trimmed by 0 bases and J by 6 bases, leaving 17 bases between them. CDR3 length: 16 amino acids. Germline loops: CDR1 MNHEY, CDR2 SVGAGI. The CDR3 DNA reads as TGTGCCAGCAGTTACTCGCGGAGTAGCGGCCCCAAGACCCAGTACTTC. Translating gives CASSYSRSSGPKTQYF.

This clone was seen only a few times. The chain couples TRBV19 to TRBJ1-5; perhaps TRBD1 as D (5 bases). V was clipped by 7 bases and J by 5 bases, with 15 bases between them. CDR1 and CDR2 from the germline V gene are LNHDA and SQIVND (reference sequence). The CDR3 sequence is 14 residues long. For the CDR3, the DNA is TGTGCCAGTAATGCAGGGAAGGGCTATCAGCCCCAGCATTTT. This translates into CASNAGKGYQPQHF.

The chain uses TRBV9 and TRBJ2-1; weak D call: TRBD2 (7 bases). Germline V gives CDR1 SGDLS, CDR2 YYNGEE. The CDR3 length is 15 residues. V was pared by 3 bases and J by 10 bases, with 20 bases between. This chain's CDR3 is CASSGSGEGSGEQFF. The CDR3 nucleotides are TGTGCCAGCAGCGGGTCAGGGGAGGGCAGTGGGGAGCAGTTCTTC.